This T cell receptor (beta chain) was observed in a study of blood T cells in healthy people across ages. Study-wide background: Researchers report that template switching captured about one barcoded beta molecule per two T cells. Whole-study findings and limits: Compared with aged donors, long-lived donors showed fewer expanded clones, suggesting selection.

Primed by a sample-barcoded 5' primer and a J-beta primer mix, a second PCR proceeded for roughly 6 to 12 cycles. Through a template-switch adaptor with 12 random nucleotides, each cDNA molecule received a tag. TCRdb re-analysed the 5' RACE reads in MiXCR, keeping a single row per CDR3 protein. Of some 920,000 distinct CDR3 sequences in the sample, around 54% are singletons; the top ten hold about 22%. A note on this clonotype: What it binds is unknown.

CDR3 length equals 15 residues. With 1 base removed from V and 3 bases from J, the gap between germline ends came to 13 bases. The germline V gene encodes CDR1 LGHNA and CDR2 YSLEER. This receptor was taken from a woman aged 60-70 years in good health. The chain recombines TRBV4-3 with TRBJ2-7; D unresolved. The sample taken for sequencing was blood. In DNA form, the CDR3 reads TGCGCCAGCAGCCAAGGGCCCGACTTGCTCTACGAGCAGTACTTC. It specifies CASSQGPDLLYEQYF.